This T cell receptor beta chain was captured in a study of T-cell reconstitution after alpha-beta-depleted transplantation in children. A TCRbeta library incorporating unique molecular identifiers was prepared. TCRdb re-called the PCR reads with MiXCR, one entry per CDR3 protein. The sample holds 200,000 to 250,000 distinct CDR3 sequences; roughly 7.1% are singletons and the top ten take 5.5% to 6.5%. On this clonotype: The target antigen is unknown.

CDR1 is SGHAT, CDR2 FQNNGV, per germline. The CDR3 runs 14 residues. V lost 5 bases, J lost 19 bases, and 24 bases lay in between. Whole-study findings and limits: Approximately two months post-transplant, alpha-beta T cells reportedly originated from several hundred expanded graft clones.

Sequenced material: PBMCs, taken before TCRalphabeta/CD19-depleted stem cell transplant. V gene TRBV11-2 combines with J gene TRBJ2-6; either TRBD1 or TRBD2 may fit D (5 bases each). The clonotype was recovered from a boy between 2 and 15 years old with acute lymphoblastic leukemia, due to receive a stem cell transplant. This CDR3 reads CASSPGISGANVTF. The DNA of the CDR3 is TGTGCCAGCAGCCCCGGGATCTCTGGGGCCAACGTCACTTTC.